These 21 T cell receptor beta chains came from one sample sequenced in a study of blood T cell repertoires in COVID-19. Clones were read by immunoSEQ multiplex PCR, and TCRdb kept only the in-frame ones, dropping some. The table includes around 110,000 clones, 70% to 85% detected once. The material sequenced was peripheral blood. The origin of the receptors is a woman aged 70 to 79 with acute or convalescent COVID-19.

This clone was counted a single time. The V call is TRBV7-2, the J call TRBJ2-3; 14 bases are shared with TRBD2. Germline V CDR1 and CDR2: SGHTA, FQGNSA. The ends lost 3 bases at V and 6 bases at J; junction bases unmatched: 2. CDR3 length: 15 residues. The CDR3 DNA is TGTGCCAGCAGCTTGGGACTAGCGGGGGTGGATACGCAGTATTTT. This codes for CASSLGLAGVDTQYF. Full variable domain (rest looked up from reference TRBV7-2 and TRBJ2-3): GAGVSQSPSNKVTEKGKDVELRCDPISGHTALYWYRQSLGQGLEFLIYFQGNSAPDKSGLPSDRFSAERTGGSVSTLTIQRTQQEDSAVYLCASSLGLAGVDTQYFGPGTRLTVL.

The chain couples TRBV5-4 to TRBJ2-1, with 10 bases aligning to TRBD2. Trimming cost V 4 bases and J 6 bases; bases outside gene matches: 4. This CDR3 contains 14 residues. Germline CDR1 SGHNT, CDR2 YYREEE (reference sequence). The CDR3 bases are TGTGCCAGCAGCCAACTAGCGGGAATCAATGAGCAGTTCTTC. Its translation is CASSQLAGINEQFF. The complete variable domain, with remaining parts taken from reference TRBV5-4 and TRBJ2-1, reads ETGVTQSPTHLIKTRGQQVTLRCSSQSGHNTVSWYQQALGQGPQFIFQYYREEENGRGNFPPRFSGLQFPNYSSELNVNALELDDSALYLCASSQLAGINEQFFGPGTRLTVL.

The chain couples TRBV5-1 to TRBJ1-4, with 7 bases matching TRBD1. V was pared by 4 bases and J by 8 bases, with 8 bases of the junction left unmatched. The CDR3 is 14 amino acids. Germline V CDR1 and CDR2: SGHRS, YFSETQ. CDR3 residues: CASSVGGTEEKLFF. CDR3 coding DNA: TGCGCCAGCAGCGTGGGGGGGACAGAAGAAAAACTGTTTTTT.

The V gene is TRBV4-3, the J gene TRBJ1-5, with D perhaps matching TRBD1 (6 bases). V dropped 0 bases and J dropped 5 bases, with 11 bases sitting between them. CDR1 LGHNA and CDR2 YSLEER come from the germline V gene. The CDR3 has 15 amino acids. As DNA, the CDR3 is TGCGCCAGCAGCCAAGAACCGGGGGGCGATCAGCCCCAGCATTTT. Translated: CASSQEPGGDQPQHF.

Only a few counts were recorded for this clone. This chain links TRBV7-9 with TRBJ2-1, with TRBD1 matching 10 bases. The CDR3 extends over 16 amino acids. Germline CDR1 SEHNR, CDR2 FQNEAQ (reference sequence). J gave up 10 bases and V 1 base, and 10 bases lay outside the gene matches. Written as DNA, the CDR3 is TGTGCCAGCAGCTTAGTATGGGACAGGGGCGTTAGGGAGCAGTTCTTC. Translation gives CASSLVWDRGVREQFF.

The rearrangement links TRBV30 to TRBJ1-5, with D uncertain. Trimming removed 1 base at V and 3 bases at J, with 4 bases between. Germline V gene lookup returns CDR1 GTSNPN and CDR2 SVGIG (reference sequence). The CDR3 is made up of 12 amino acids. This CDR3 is CAWSALNQPQHF. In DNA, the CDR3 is TGTGCCTGGAGTGCCCTCAATCAGCCCCAGCATTTT.

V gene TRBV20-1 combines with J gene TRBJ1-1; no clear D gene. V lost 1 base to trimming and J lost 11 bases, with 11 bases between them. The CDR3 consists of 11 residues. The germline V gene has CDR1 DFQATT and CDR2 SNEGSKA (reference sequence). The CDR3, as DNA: TGCAGTGCTAGAGTGATCGTCGGGGCTTTCTTT. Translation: CSARVIVGAFF.

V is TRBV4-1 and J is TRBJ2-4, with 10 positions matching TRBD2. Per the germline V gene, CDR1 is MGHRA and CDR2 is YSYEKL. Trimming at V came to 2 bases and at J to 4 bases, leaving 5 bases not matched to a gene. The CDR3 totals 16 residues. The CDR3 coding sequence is TGCGCCAGCAGCCAACTAGGGACTAGCGCTAAAAACATTCAGTACTTC. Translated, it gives CASSQLGTSAKNIQYF.

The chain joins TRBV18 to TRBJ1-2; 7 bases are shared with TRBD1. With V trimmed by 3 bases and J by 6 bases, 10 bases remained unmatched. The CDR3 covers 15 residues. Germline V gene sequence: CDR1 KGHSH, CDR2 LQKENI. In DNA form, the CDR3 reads TGTGCCAGCTCACCGAGGACAGGAGGGGATCATGGCTACACCTTC. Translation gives CASSPRTGGDHGYTF.

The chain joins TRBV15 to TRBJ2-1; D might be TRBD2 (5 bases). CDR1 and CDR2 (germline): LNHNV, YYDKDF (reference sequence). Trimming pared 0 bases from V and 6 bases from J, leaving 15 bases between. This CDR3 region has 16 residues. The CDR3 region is CATSRDVGFRGNEQFF. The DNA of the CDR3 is TGTGCCACCAGCAGAGACGTTGGTTTTCGGGGCAATGAGCAGTTCTTC.

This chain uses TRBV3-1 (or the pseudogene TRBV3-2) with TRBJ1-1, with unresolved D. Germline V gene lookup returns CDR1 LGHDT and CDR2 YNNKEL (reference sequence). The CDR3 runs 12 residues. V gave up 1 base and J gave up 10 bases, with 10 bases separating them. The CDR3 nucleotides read TGTGCCAGCAGCCAAGCGGCCCGGGGAGCTTTCTTT. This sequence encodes CASSQAARGAFF.

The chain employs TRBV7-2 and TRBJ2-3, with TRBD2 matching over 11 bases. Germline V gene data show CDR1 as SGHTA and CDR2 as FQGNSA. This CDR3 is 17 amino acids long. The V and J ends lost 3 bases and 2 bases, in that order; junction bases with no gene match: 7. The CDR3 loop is CASSFHFSGGDTDTQYF. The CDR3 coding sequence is TGTGCCAGCAGCTTCCACTTTAGCGGGGGGGACACAGATACGCAGTATTTT.

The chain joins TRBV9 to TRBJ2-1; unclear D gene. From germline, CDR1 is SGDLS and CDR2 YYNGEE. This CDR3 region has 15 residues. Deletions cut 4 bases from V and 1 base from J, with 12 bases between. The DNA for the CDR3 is TGTGCCAGCAGCCCCTCCCCGTTATCCTACAATGAGCAGTTCTTC. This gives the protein CASSPSPLSYNEQFF. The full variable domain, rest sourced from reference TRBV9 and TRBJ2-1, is DSGVTQTPKHLITATGQRVTLRCSPRSGDLSVYWYQQSLDQGLQFLIQYYNGEERAKGNILERFSAQQFPDLHSELNLSSLELGDSALYFCASSPSPLSYNEQFFGPGTRLTVL.

In DNA, the CDR3 is TGTGCCAGCAGTCCTCTAGCGGGGGGCGTAACAGATACGCAGTATTTT. Translating it yields CASSPLAGGVTDTQYF. The V call is TRBV7-2, the J call TRBJ2-3, with 11 bases fitting TRBD2. The junction had 8 bases not matched to a gene; V was cut back by 6 bases and J by 3 bases. The CDR3 sequence is 16 residues long. Per germline, CDR1 SGHTA and CDR2 FQGNSA.

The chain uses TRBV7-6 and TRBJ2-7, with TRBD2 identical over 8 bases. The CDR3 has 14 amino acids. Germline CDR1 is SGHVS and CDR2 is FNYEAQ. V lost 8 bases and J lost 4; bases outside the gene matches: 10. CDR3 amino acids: CASFPGRDQYEQYF. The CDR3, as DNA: TGTGCCAGCTTCCCCGGGAGGGACCAGTACGAGCAGTACTTC.

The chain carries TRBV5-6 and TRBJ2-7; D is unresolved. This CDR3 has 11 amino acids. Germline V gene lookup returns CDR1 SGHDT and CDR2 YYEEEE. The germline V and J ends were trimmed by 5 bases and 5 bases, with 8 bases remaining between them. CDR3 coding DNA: TGTGCCAGCAGGTTTGAGAACGAGCAGTACTTC. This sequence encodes CASRFENEQYF.

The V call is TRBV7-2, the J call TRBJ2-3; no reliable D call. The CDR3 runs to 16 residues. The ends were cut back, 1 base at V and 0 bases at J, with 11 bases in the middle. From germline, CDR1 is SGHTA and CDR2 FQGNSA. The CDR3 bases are TGTGCCAGCAGCTTAGAAGCTGGCAGGAGCACAGATACGCAGTATTTT. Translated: CASSLEAGRSTDTQYF.

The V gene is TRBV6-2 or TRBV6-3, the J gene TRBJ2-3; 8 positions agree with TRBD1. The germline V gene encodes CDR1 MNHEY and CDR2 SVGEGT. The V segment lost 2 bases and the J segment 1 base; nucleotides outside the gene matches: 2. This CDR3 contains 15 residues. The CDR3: CASSYGRGRTDTQYF. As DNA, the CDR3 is TGTGCCAGCAGTTACGGCAGGGGGCGCACAGATACGCAGTATTTT.

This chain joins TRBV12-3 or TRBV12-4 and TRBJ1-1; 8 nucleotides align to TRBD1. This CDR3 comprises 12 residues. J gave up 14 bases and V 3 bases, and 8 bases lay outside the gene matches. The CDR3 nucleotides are TGTGCCAGCAGTTTCAGGACAGGGCCGCGCTTCTTT. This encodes CASSFRTGPRFF.

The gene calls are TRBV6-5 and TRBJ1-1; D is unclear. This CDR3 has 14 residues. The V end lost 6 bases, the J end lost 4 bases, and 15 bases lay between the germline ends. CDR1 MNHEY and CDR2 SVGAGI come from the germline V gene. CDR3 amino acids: CASSRGTSATEAFF. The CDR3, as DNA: TGTGCCAGCAGCCGTGGAACAAGCGCCACTGAAGCTTTCTTT.

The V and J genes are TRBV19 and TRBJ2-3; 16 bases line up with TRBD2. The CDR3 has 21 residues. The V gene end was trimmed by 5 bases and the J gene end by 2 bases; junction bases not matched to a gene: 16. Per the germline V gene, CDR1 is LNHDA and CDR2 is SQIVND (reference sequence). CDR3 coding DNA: TGTGCCAGTAGTTTATACCCCGGGACTAGCGGGGGGGCGTACCACACAGATACGCAGTATTTT. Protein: CASSLYPGTSGGAYHTDTQYF.